The rows below give T cell receptor beta chains drawn from one sample of a study of blood T cell repertoires in COVID-19. Sequenced by immunoSEQ multiplex PCR; TCRdb stores in-frame clones only, minus some. The sample lists 200,000 to 250,000 clones; about 87% were seen once. The sequencing input was PBMCs or T cells enriched from blood (not recorded which). These receptors were taken from a woman in her 30s who had recovered from COVID-19. The CDR3 runs from the conserved cysteine through the conserved F or W. D genes are given only for firm matches. The size field is filled for only some rows; it gives once, few, many or a size class.

V: TRBV4-3
size: .
J: TRBJ2-1
D: .
CDR3: CASSQEGHGSYNEQFF
DNA: TGCGCCAGCAGCCAAGAGGGGCACGGCTCCTACAATGAGCAGTTCTTC

V: TRBV14
size: .
J: TRBJ1-6
D: TRBD1
CDR3: CASSHFTGGLGSYNSPLHF
DNA: TGTGCCAGCAGCCACTTTACAGGGGGCCTAGGCTCCTATAATTCACCCCTCCACTTT

V: TRBV10-3
size: few
J: TRBJ1-1
D: .
CDR3: CAISESVRENTEAFF
DNA: TGTGCCATCAGTGAGTCCGTTCGGGAGAACACTGAAGCTTTCTTT

V: TRBV18
size: .
J: TRBJ2-7
D: .
CDR3: CASSLTGNSPYEQYF
DNA: TGTGCCAGCTCCCTCACAGGGAACTCGCCTTACGAGCAGTACTTC

V: TRBV7-2
size: .
J: TRBJ2-5
D: TRBD1
CDR3: CASSLRGLAGTQYF
DNA: TGTGCCAGCAGCTTGAGGGGGCTCGCCGGGACCCAGTACTTC

V: TRBV7-2
size: .
J: TRBJ1-5
D: TRBD1
CDR3: CASSPSGGGRGDQPQHF
DNA: TGTGCCAGCAGCCCCAGCGGAGGGGGCAGGGGGGATCAGCCCCAGCATTTT

V: TRBV12-3/TRBV12-4
size: .
J: TRBJ2-3
D: .
CDR3: CASSSPADTQYF
DNA: TGTGCCAGCAGTTCCCCAGCAGATACGCAGTATTTT

V: TRBV7-3
size: .
J: TRBJ1-2
D: .
CDR3: CASSQNRVGYTF
DNA: TGTGCCAGCAGCCAGAACAGGGTTGGCTACACCTTC

V: TRBV4-2
size: .
J: TRBJ2-3
D: TRBD2
CDR3: CASSQIAGGGADTQYF
DNA: TGTGCCAGCAGCCAGATAGCGGGAGGTGGGGCAGATACGCAGTATTTT

V: TRBV19
size: .
J: TRBJ2-1
D: TRBD2
CDR3: CASSGLAGVDEQFF
DNA: TGTGCCAGTAGCGGACTAGCGGGGGTCGATGAGCAGTTCTTC

V: TRBV2
size: once
J: TRBJ1-6
D: TRBD1
CDR3: CASSPRAGGNSPLHF
DNA: TGTGCCAGCAGTCCCCGTGCAGGGGGCAATTCACCCCTCCACTTT

V: TRBV14
size: .
J: TRBJ2-2
D: TRBD1
CDR3: CASSRTGGYTGELFF
DNA: TGTGCCAGCAGCCGGACAGGGGGTTACACCGGGGAGCTGTTTTTT

V: TRBV12-3/TRBV12-4
size: .
J: TRBJ1-1
D: .
CDR3: CASSQNTEAFF
DNA: TGTGCCAGCAGTCAGAACACTGAAGCTTTCTTT

V: TRBV2
size: .
J: TRBJ1-5
D: TRBD1
CDR3: CASRHRTGDTQPQHF
DNA: TGTGCCAGCAGGCATCGGACAGGGGACACTCAGCCCCAGCATTTT

V: TRBV6-5
size: .
J: TRBJ1-6
D: TRBD1
CDR3: CASSPTGTNSPLHF
DNA: TGTGCCAGCAGCCCGACAGGGACCAATTCACCCCTCCACTTT

V: TRBV10-3
size: few
J: TRBJ1-1
D: TRBD1
CDR3: CAISESTRQGGEAFF
DNA: TGTGCCATCAGTGAGTCGACACGACAGGGGGGAGAAGCTTTCTTT

V: TRBV6-5
size: .
J: TRBJ1-5
D: .
CDR3: CASEVGNSNQPQHF
DNA: TGTGCCAGTGAAGTCGGGAATAGCAATCAGCCCCAGCATTTT

V: TRBV4-2
size: few
J: TRBJ2-7
D: TRBD2
CDR3: CASSQGAGEYEQYF
DNA: TGTGCCAGCAGCCAAGGGGCGGGGGAGTACGAGCAGTACTTC

V: TRBV11-3
size: .
J: TRBJ2-1
D: TRBD2
CDR3: CASSPRPGLAGGISYNEQFF
DNA: TGTGCCAGCAGCCCTCGCCCGGGACTAGCGGGGGGCATTTCCTACAATGAGCAGTTCTTC

V: TRBV10-3
size: .
J: TRBJ1-5
D: .
CDR3: CAISAQGQPNQPQHF
DNA: TGTGCCATCAGTGCCCAAGGACAGCCCAATCAGCCCCAGCATTTT

V: TRBV29-1
size: .
J: TRBJ2-2
D: .
CDR3: CSVASSANTGELFF
DNA: TGCAGCGTTGCCTCGAGCGCGAACACCGGGGAGCTGTTTTTT

V: TRBV19
size: .
J: TRBJ2-4
D: TRBD2
CDR3: CASSIVSGGTKNIQYF
DNA: TGTGCCAGTAGTATAGTCAGCGGGGGGACCAAAAACATTCAGTACTTC

V: TRBV5-1
size: .
J: TRBJ2-6
D: .
CDR3: CASSLLWQGSSSGANVLTF
DNA: TGCGCCAGCAGCTTGTTGTGGCAGGGCTCTTCGTCTGGGGCCAACGTCCTGACTTTC

V: TRBV6-1
size: once
J: TRBJ1-3
D: .
CDR3: CASSEARDTVIYF
DNA: TGTGCCAGCAGTGAAGCCCGTGATACGGTGATATATTTT

V: TRBV19
size: .
J: TRBJ2-5
D: TRBD1
CDR3: CASSRHRGQQETQYF
DNA: TGTGCCAGTAGTAGACACAGGGGGCAGCAAGAGACCCAGTACTTC

V: TRBV5-5
size: .
J: TRBJ2-5
D: TRBD1
CDR3: CASSLEWSGGSETQYF
DNA: TGTGCCAGCAGCTTGGAATGGTCAGGGGGCTCGGAGACCCAGTACTTC

V: TRBV7-9
size: .
J: TRBJ2-5
D: TRBD2
CDR3: CASSPSRGGPQETQYF
DNA: TGTGCCAGCAGCCCGTCGCGGGGGGGCCCGCAGGAGACCCAGTACTTC

V: TRBV5-1
size: .
J: TRBJ2-7
D: TRBD2
CDR3: CASSSSAGDPNKYF
DNA: TGCGCCAGCAGCTCGAGCGCGGGGGACCCAAACAAGTACTTC

V: TRBV7-6
size: .
J: TRBJ1-3
D: .
CDR3: CASSSIQGNTIYF
DNA: TGTGCCAGCAGCTCTATACAGGGAAACACCATATATTTT

V: TRBV6-5
size: once
J: TRBJ2-7
D: TRBD1
CDR3: CASTTDRASEQYF
DNA: TGTGCCAGCACCACGGACAGGGCGAGTGAGCAGTACTTC

V: TRBV5-1
size: .
J: TRBJ2-5
D: TRBD2
CDR3: CASTLGMQGEGETQYF
DNA: TGCGCCAGCACCCTGGGGATGCAAGGGGAGGGAGAGACCCAGTACTTC

V: TRBV4-1
size: .
J: TRBJ1-4
D: .
CDR3: CASSQDVGSGEKLFF
DNA: TGCGCCAGCAGCCAAGATGTGGGGAGCGGAGAAAAACTGTTTTTT

V: TRBV11-2
size: .
J: TRBJ2-7
D: TRBD2
CDR3: CASSLGYQAGQYF
DNA: TGTGCCAGCAGCTTAGGATACCAAGCGGGACAGTACTTC

V: TRBV13
size: .
J: TRBJ2-7
D: .
CDR3: CASSLRGTYEQYF
DNA: TGTGCCAGCAGCTTAAGGGGTACCTACGAGCAGTACTTC

V: TRBV5-4
size: .
J: TRBJ1-6
D: TRBD1
CDR3: CASSLTGVESPLHF
DNA: TGTGCCAGCAGCTTGACAGGGGTAGAGTCACCCCTCCACTTT

V: TRBV9
size: few
J: TRBJ2-1
D: TRBD2
CDR3: CASSPSGGVYNEQFF
DNA: TGTGCCAGCAGCCCTAGCGGGGGGGTCTACAATGAGCAGTTCTTC

V: TRBV4-2
size: .
J: TRBJ1-4
D: TRBD1
CDR3: CASSQGEGGREKLFF
DNA: TGTGCCAGCAGCCAGGGGGAAGGGGGCCGGGAAAAACTGTTTTTT

V: TRBV27
size: .
J: TRBJ1-1
D: TRBD1
CDR3: CASSPSGQGVTEAFF
DNA: TGTGCCAGCAGTCCCTCGGGACAGGGAGTCACTGAAGCTTTCTTT

V: TRBV5-1
size: .
J: TRBJ1-1
D: TRBD1
CDR3: CASSPGQENTEAFF
DNA: TGCGCCAGCAGCCCGGGACAGGAGAACACTGAAGCTTTCTTT

V: TRBV27
size: .
J: TRBJ2-2
D: .
CDR3: CASSLTRETSNTGELFF
DNA: TGTGCCAGCAGTTTGACGAGAGAGACATCGAACACCGGGGAGCTGTTTTTT

V: TRBV15
size: .
J: TRBJ1-1
D: .
CDR3: CATSPRTPNTEAFF
DNA: TGTGCCACCAGCCCCCGGACACCAAACACTGAAGCTTTCTTT

V: TRBV6-5
size: .
J: TRBJ2-7
D: .
CDR3: CASTSTVDEQYF
DNA: TGTGCCAGCACTAGTACTGTCGACGAGCAGTACTTC

V: TRBV2
size: .
J: TRBJ2-7
D: TRBD1
CDR3: CASSRRTGSSYEQYF
DNA: TGTGCCAGCAGTCGACGGACAGGGAGCTCCTACGAGCAGTACTTC

V: TRBV7-2
size: once
J: TRBJ2-7
D: .
CDR3: CASSLGSEVAEQYF
DNA: TGTGCCAGCAGCTTAGGCAGCGAAGTGGCCGAGCAGTACTTC

V: TRBV5-4
size: .
J: TRBJ2-7
D: .
CDR3: CASSLAGDSGVQYF
DNA: TGTGCCAGCAGCTTGGCCGGGGATAGCGGAGTGCAGTACTTC

V: TRBV4-1
size: .
J: TRBJ1-5
D: .
CDR3: CASSQFAVQPQHF
DNA: TGCGCCAGCAGCCAGTTCGCAGTGCAGCCCCAGCATTTT

V: TRBV7-9
size: once
J: TRBJ1-3
D: .
CDR3: CASSSYTASGNTIYF
DNA: TGTGCCAGCAGCTCTTACACCGCCAGTGGAAACACCATATATTTT

V: TRBV4-3
size: .
J: TRBJ2-1
D: TRBD2
CDR3: CASSQPLAGDNEQFF
DNA: TGCGCCAGCAGCCAACCCCTAGCGGGGGACAATGAGCAGTTCTTC

V: TRBV25-1
size: .
J: TRBJ1-6
D: .
CDR3: CASSEATNTIFNSPLHF
DNA: TGTGCCAGCAGTGAGGCCACGAACACAATTTTTAATTCACCCCTCCACTTT

V: TRBV6-5
size: .
J: TRBJ1-2
D: .
CDR3: CASSNKPGVHGYTF
DNA: TGTGCCAGCAGTAACAAGCCAGGGGTGCATGGCTACACCTTC

V: TRBV5-4
size: few
J: TRBJ2-7
D: .
CDR3: CASSSASSYEQYF
DNA: TGTGCCAGCAGCTCCGCGAGCTCGTACGAGCAGTACTTC

V: TRBV11-2
size: .
J: TRBJ1-2
D: .
CDR3: CASSLDVGRGYTF
DNA: TGTGCCAGCAGCTTAGATGTGGGCCGCGGCTACACCTTC

V: TRBV7-3
size: .
J: TRBJ1-1
D: .
CDR3: CASSLFSGLPRKDTEAFF
DNA: TGTGCCAGCAGCCTCTTCTCGGGACTCCCCAGGAAGGACACTGAAGCTTTCTTT

V: TRBV6-5
size: .
J: TRBJ2-5
D: TRBD1
CDR3: CASSYYRGETQYF
DNA: TGTGCCAGCAGTTACTACAGGGGAGAGACCCAGTACTTC

V: TRBV19
size: once
J: TRBJ1-2
D: .
CDR3: CASSTPPEYGYTF
DNA: TGTGCCAGTAGTACTCCTCCTGAGTATGGCTACACCTTC

V: TRBV10-3
size: .
J: TRBJ2-7
D: .
CDR3: CAISPAYEQYF
DNA: TGTGCCATCAGCCCCGCGTACGAGCAGTACTTC

V: TRBV2
size: .
J: TRBJ1-2
D: .
CDR3: CASEGGPTF
DNA: TGTGCCAGTGAAGGAGGGCCTACCTTC

V: TRBV12-5
size: .
J: TRBJ1-5
D: .
CDR3: CASGLGRDQPQHF
DNA: TGTGCTAGTGGTTTGGGACGGGATCAGCCCCAGCATTTT